Included here is one TCR beta chain sequence, with context. Its antigen is unidentified. Germline values: CDR1 LGHNA, CDR2 YNFKEQ. V dropped 0 bases and J dropped 5 bases, with 8 bases sitting between them. CDR3 length equals 13 residues. This sample stems from a study of shared clonotypes between healthy human individuals. Study-wide points: Among donors, the sharing of clonotypes was expected to be influenced by sequencing depth.

None of the donors, who were healthy HIV-negative adults, had recently had acute infections or vaccinations. Adults of Caucasian background living in Nashville, Tennessee made up all donors. Assay runs were performed at deep level. Data came from immunoSEQ multiplex PCR; TCRdb stores just in-frame clones and leaves some out. Of a few hundred thousand clones listed, just over 75% are singletons. This clonotype originated in a woman aged 40 to 55 in good health. Some clones in this sample may be carry-over from other donors' samples. The genes are TRBV4-2 and TRBJ2-7; D is uncertain. Sequencing was done on a sample of PBMCs. CDR3 DNA: TGTGCCAGCAGCCAAGATCTAAGGGACGAGCAGTACTTC. It encodes CASSQDLRDEQYF.